Shown below are 7 T cell receptor beta chains from a single sample sequenced in a study of identical twins. TCRdb processed the 5' RACE reads anew with MiXCR; each CDR3 protein has one entry. The table lists 200,000 to 300,000 distinct CDR3 sequences, approximately 10% of them singletons. The specimen was memory T cells sorted from blood. Source of these receptors: a man between 45 and 60 years old in good health.

Ten or more counts support this clonotype. The chain has TRBV7-8 and TRBJ2-7, with 7 nucleotides matching TRBD1. The V and J ends lost 5 bases and 2 bases, in that order; junction bases with no gene match: 12. This CDR3 contains 16 residues. Germline assignment: CDR1 SGHVS and CDR2 FQNEAQ. The CDR3 nucleotides read TGTGCCAGCAGCCCCCCGAGACAGGGAATTACCTACGAGCAGTACTTC. Its translation: CASSPPRQGITYEQYF.

This clonotype was observed at least ten times. The CDR3 region has the DNA TGTGCCAGCACCCTGATGGCGGGCAGGGGATACGAGCAGTACTTC. It is translated as CASTLMAGRGYEQYF. The V call is TRBV11-2, the J call TRBJ2-7; possibly TRBD1 for D (6 bases). The CDR3 covers 15 residues. V shed 7 bases and J shed 4 bases, with 20 bases lying between them. Germline V gene sequence: CDR1 SGHAT, CDR2 FQNNGV.

CDR3 protein: CAGRRGYQETQYF. The CDR3 DNA sequence: TGTGCCGGGCGTAGGGGGTACCAAGAGACCCAGTACTTC. The chain employs TRBV2 and TRBJ2-5; D is perhaps TRBD1 (6 bases). Germline CDR1 and CDR2: SNHLY and FYNNEI. The CDR3 extends over 13 amino acids. V lost 11 bases, J lost 0 bases, and 13 bases lay in between.

This clonotype was found many times. The chain carries TRBV4-1 and TRBJ2-2, with 7 bases identical to TRBD1. With 1 base clipped from V and 2 bases from J, the junction kept 7 bases outside the gene matches. The CDR3 is 17 residues long. Per the germline V gene, CDR1 is MGHRA and CDR2 is YSYEKL. As DNA, the CDR3 is TGCGCCAGCAGCCAAGGGTCGACAGGGCTTAACACCGGGGAGCTGTTTTTT. Translation gives CASSQGSTGLNTGELFF.

Regarding this clonotype: A much larger clone lies a single base off, so this may be a read error. This chain uses TRBV6-2 or TRBV6-3 with TRBJ1-2; D is uncertain. This CDR3 has 14 amino acids. CDR1 and CDR2 from the germline V gene are MNHEY and SVGEGT. The CDR3 sequence: CASTAGASNYGYPF. CDR3 bases: TGTGCCAGCACAGCGGGAGCATCTAACTATGGCTACCCCTTC.

Of note for this clonotype: A read error may explain this, as a much larger clone is one base away. This chain uses TRBV12-3 or TRBV12-4 with TRBJ2-5; D remains unclear. The ends were cut back, 2 bases at V and 1 base at J, with 8 bases in the middle. The CDR3 contains 14 residues. CDR3: CASSLFALQETQYF. In DNA, the CDR3 is TGTGCCAGCAGTTTATTCGCCCTCCAAGAGACCCAGTACTTC.

This clonotype was picked up a small number of times. The gene calls are TRBV12-3 or TRBV12-4 and TRBJ2-1, with 12 bases fitting TRBD2. This CDR3 has 15 amino acids. V shed 3 bases, J shed 7 bases, and the junction held 4 bases outside the gene matches. CDR3 sequence: CASSFEGLAGNEQFF. The CDR3 DNA is TGTGCCAGCAGTTTCGAGGGACTAGCGGGTAATGAGCAGTTCTTC.